These 13 T cell receptor beta chains came from one sample sequenced in a study of blood T cell repertoires in COVID-19. Method: immunoSEQ multiplex PCR; TCRdb's copy keeps in-frame clones and lacks some. The table lists about 50,000 clones, approximately 88% of them singletons, with around a sixth in the top ten. Sequenced sample: peripheral blood. These receptors were taken from a man between 65 and 85 years old with active COVID-19.

The rearrangement links TRBV5-1 to TRBJ2-1, with 13 bases fitting TRBD2. The CDR3 contains 17 residues. Germline lookup yields CDR1 SGHRS and CDR2 YFSETQ. V shed 5 bases and J 4 bases; nucleotides not matched to a gene: 9. CDR3 in amino acids: CASRPGTSGTPYNEQFF. The DNA for the CDR3 is TGCGCCAGCAGACCCGGGACTAGCGGGACTCCTTACAATGAGCAGTTCTTC.

This chain joins TRBV7-2 and TRBJ2-2, with no clear D. The CDR3 consists of 12 residues. The V end was cut by 5 bases, the J end by 7 bases, with 8 bases between. CDR1 and CDR2 (germline): SGHTA, FQGNSA. CDR3 region: CASSPRYGELFF. CDR3 nucleotides: TGTGCCAGCAGCCCACGGTACGGGGAGCTGTTTTTT. The full variable domain, in which reference TRBV7-2 and TRBJ2-2 provide the parts outside the CDR3, is GAGVSQSPSNKVTEKGKDVELRCDPISGHTALYWYRQSLGQGLEFLIYFQGNSAPDKSGLPSDRFSAERTGGSVSTLTIQRTQQEDSAVYLCASSPRYGELFFGEGSRLTVL.

CDR3 region: CASTTRTGLGTDTQYF. CDR3 DNA: TGTGCCAGCACCACCAGGACAGGGCTCGGCACAGATACGCAGTATTTT. This rearrangement joins TRBV5-8 to TRBJ2-3, with 8 bases aligning to TRBD1. Germline CDR1 and CDR2: SGHTS and YDEGEE. CDR3 length: 16 amino acids. Unmatched junction bases numbered 10, after V lost 6 bases and J lost 1 base. The full variable domain, its missing parts supplied by reference TRBV5-8 and TRBJ2-3, is EAGVTQSPTHLIKTRGQQATLRCSPISGHTSVYWYQQALGLGLQFLLWYDEGEERNRGNFPPRFSGRQFPNYSSELNVNALELEDSALYLCASTTRTGLGTDTQYFGPGTRLTVL.

V usage is TRBV7-9 and J usage is TRBJ1-1; D is unresolved. The CDR3 spans 13 residues. Trimming removed 3 bases from V and 1 base from J, with 6 bases in between. The germline CDR1 and CDR2 sequences are SEHNR and FQNEAQ (reference sequence). The CDR3 reads CASSFGRNTEAFF. DNA for the CDR3: TGTGCCAGCAGCTTCGGGAGGAACACTGAAGCTTTCTTT. The whole variable domain, remainder taken from reference TRBV7-9 and TRBJ1-1, is DTGVSQNPRHKITKRGQNVTFRCDPISEHNRLYWYRQTLGQGPEFLTYFQNEAQLEKSRLLSDRFSAERPKGSFSTLEIQRTEQGDSAMYLCASSFGRNTEAFFGQGTRLTVV.

The chain couples TRBV30 to TRBJ2-2; TRBD2 is a possible D gene (6 bases). V gave up 2 bases and J gave up 7 bases, with 14 bases separating them. CDR1 GTSNPN and CDR2 SVGIG come from the germline V gene (reference sequence). This CDR3 comprises 14 residues. The chain's CDR3 is CAWSTGANGGELFF. The CDR3 DNA reads as TGTGCCTGGAGTACGGGAGCCAATGGCGGGGAGCTGTTTTTT.

The chain joins TRBV19 to TRBJ2-3; D perhaps matches TRBD2 (5 bases). The length of the CDR3 is 14 residues. Germline CDR1 and CDR2: LNHDA and SQIVND (reference sequence). V was clipped by 10 bases and J by 2 bases, with 16 bases between them. For the CDR3, the DNA is TGTGCCACCCTCGGTCGGGGTACCACAGATACGCAGTATTTT. Its translation is CATLGRGTTDTQYF.

This chain connects TRBV19 to TRBJ2-1, with 12 positions matching TRBD2. Germline V lookup: CDR1 LNHDA, CDR2 SQIVND (reference sequence). The CDR3 is 16 residues long. V shed 7 bases and J 10 bases; nucleotides not matched to a gene: 14. The CDR3 DNA reads TGTGCCAGTACCACCCTCCCTAGCGGGAGGGGGACGGAGCAGTTCTTC. This encodes CASTTLPSGRGTEQFF.

This chain uses TRBV27 with TRBJ1-5; 9 bases line up with TRBD1. The CDR3 is 14 residues long. Germline-derived CDR1 and CDR2 are MNHEY and SMNVEV (reference sequence). The V gene end was trimmed by 6 bases and the J gene end by 7 bases; junction bases not matched to a gene: 7. CDR3 bases: TGTGCCAGCAGGGGGGGACAGGGAGGCCAGCCCCAGCATTTT. Translating gives CASRGGQGGQPQHF.

The chain recombines TRBV9 with TRBJ1-6; possible D gene TRBD1, 6 bases. V gave up 2 bases and J gave up 5 bases, with 11 bases separating them. The CDR3 runs 15 residues. The germline CDR1 and CDR2 sequences are SGDLS and YYNGEE. The CDR3 nucleotides read TGTGCCAGCAGCGTTAGAGGGGACAATAATTCACCCCTCCACTTT. The encoded protein is CASSVRGDNNSPLHF. The entire variable domain, with the rest obtained from reference TRBV9 and TRBJ1-6, is as follows: DSGVTQTPKHLITATGQRVTLRCSPRSGDLSVYWYQQSLDQGLQFLIQYYNGEERAKGNILERFSAQQFPDLHSELNLSSLELGDSALYFCASSVRGDNNSPLHFGNGTRLTVT.

This clone occurred a few times. J is TRBJ1-6 and V is TRBV21-1; TRBD1 is taken as the D call from the table, unchecked against the DNA. TRBV21-1 is listed as a pseudogene. CDR3 size: 17 residues. CDR3 coding DNA: TGTGCCAGCAGCAAAGGAGTATTAGGGGGCGGTATTTCACCCCTCCACTTT. As protein: CASSKGVLGGGISPLHF.

The genes are TRBV5-1 and TRBJ2-2; D is possibly TRBD2 (6 bases). From germline, CDR1 is SGHRS and CDR2 YFSETQ. V shed 0 bases and J shed 0 bases, with 9 bases lying between them. CDR3 length: 16 amino acids. As DNA, the CDR3 is TGCGCCAGCAGCTTGGCCCCGGGGGCGAACACCGGGGAGCTGTTTTTT. It specifies CASSLAPGANTGELFF. The whole variable domain, remainder taken from reference TRBV5-1 and TRBJ2-2, is KAGVTQTPRYLIKTRGQQVTLSCSPISGHRSVSWYQQTPGQGLQFLFEYFSETQRNKGNFPGRFSGRQFSNSRSEMNVSTLELGDSALYLCASSLAPGANTGELFFGEGSRLTVL.

This chain joins TRBV30 and TRBJ1-6; D may be TRBD1 (6 bases). V was cut by 7 bases and J by 5 bases, with 12 bases left in between. Looked up from germline, CDR1 is GTSNPN and CDR2 is SVGIG (reference sequence). This CDR3 contains 13 residues. CDR3 coding DNA: TGTGCCTCACAGGGAGAGGATAATTCACCCCTCCACTTT. Translating gives CASQGEDNSPLHF.

The CDR3 bases are TGTGCCAGCAGCCTGGGACAGGGGGCCTCTCAGCCCCAGCATTTT. Amino acids: CASSLGQGASQPQHF. The chain carries TRBV7-9 and TRBJ1-5, with 12 bases lining up with TRBD1. V lost 5 bases and J lost 6; bases outside the gene matches: 5. Germline CDR1 is SEHNR and CDR2 is FQNEAQ (reference sequence). CDR3 size: 15 residues.